One and the same sample provided the 30 T cell receptor beta chains below, sequenced in a study of cytomegalovirus exposure and HLA in healthy donors. Primers: 60 Vbeta forward and 13 Jbeta reverse. This table comes from immunoSEQ multiplex PCR, and its TCRdb copy is limited to in-frame clones, with some not included. The sample holds under 110,000 clones, 65% to 75% seen once. The sample taken for sequencing was PBMCs. The receptors were gathered from a female donor in good health and CMV-seronegative.

This chain joins TRBV9 and TRBJ1-1; 8 nucleotides match TRBD1. V gave up 3 bases and J gave up 6 bases; unmatched junction bases: 13. Germline assignment: CDR1 SGDLS and CDR2 YYNGEE. This CDR3 contains 16 residues. In nucleotides, the CDR3 is TGTGCCAGCAGCGATACAATACAGGGGGGGAGCGCTGAAGCTTTCTTT. Translation gives CASSDTIQGGSAEAFF. Using reference TRBV9 and TRBJ1-1 for the parts outside the CDR3, the full variable domain is DSGVTQTPKHLITATGQRVTLRCSPRSGDLSVYWYQQSLDQGLQFLIQYYNGEERAKGNILERFSAQQFPDLHSELNLSSLELGDSALYFCASSDTIQGGSAEAFFGQGTRLTVV.

The chain has TRBV11-2 and TRBJ2-2, with 7 bases that match TRBD1. The CDR3 spans 15 residues. CDR1 is SGHAT, CDR2 FQNNGV, per germline. V gave up 8 bases and J gave up 4 bases; unmatched junction bases: 10. The DNA for the CDR3 is TGTGCCAGCGCACCGGGACAGTTCCTCACCGGGGAGCTGTTTTTT. It translates to CASAPGQFLTGELFF.

This chain uses TRBV6-5 with TRBJ2-7; 8 nucleotides align to TRBD1. Trimming at V came to 7 bases and at J to 2 bases, leaving 7 bases not matched to a gene. The CDR3 has 14 residues. Germline CDR1 and CDR2: MNHEY and SVGAGI. CDR3 nucleotides: TGTGCCAGCAATGACAGGGGTGGCGCCTACGAGCAGTACTTC. It translates to CASNDRGGAYEQYF.

This clone was detected a few times. The rearrangement links TRBV19 to TRBJ2-7; 10 positions agree with TRBD2. The CDR3 loop spans 13 amino acids. Per germline, CDR1 LNHDA and CDR2 SQIVND (reference sequence). V shed 6 bases, J shed 2 bases, and the junction held 1 base outside the gene matches. As DNA, the CDR3 is TGTGCCAGTAGACTAGCGGGGACCTACGAGCAGTACTTC. Residues: CASRLAGTYEQYF.

This chain connects TRBV6-1 to TRBJ1-3; possibly TRBD1 for D (6 bases). The germline V gene has CDR1 MNHNS and CDR2 SASEGT. The CDR3 is made up of 17 amino acids. The germline V and J ends were trimmed by 2 bases and 0 bases, with 14 bases remaining between them. The CDR3 DNA reads TGTGCCAGCAGTGAATACAGGGTCGGCAGCTCTGGAAACACCATATATTTT. This gives the protein CASSEYRVGSSGNTIYF.

The chain couples TRBV6-5 to TRBJ2-7; weak D call: TRBD2 (6 bases). Germline CDR1 MNHEY, CDR2 SVGAGI. This CDR3 is built from 15 residues. Trimming took off 4 bases at V and 5 bases at J, with 18 bases between the two ends. The CDR3 DNA reads TGTGCCAGCAGTTCCCGTCCGACGGGAGTAAACGAGCAGTACTTC. Its translation is CASSSRPTGVNEQYF.

This clone was picked up a small number of times. The chain employs TRBV27 and TRBJ2-2; D is perhaps TRBD2 (5 bases). CDR1 MNHEY and CDR2 SMNVEV come from the germline V gene (reference sequence). There are 16 residues in the CDR3. Trimming took off 8 bases at V and 5 bases at J, with 21 bases between the two ends. CDR3 amino acids: CASQRFRDATTGELFF. The CDR3 DNA reads TGTGCCAGCCAACGGTTCCGGGATGCTACTACCGGGGAGCTGTTTTTT.

The genes are TRBV5-1 and TRBJ1-4; D is ambiguous. The germline V gene has CDR1 SGHRS and CDR2 YFSETQ. Trimming removed 1 base at V and 5 bases at J, with 9 bases between. This CDR3 is built from 14 residues. CDR3 in amino acids: CASSLRTGNEKLFF. DNA for the CDR3: TGCGCCAGCAGCTTGAGGACGGGAAATGAAAAACTGTTTTTT.

CDR3 residues: CASSVLAGEYAGELFF. The CDR3 region has the DNA TGCGCCAGCAGCGTACTAGCGGGAGAATACGCCGGGGAGCTGTTTTTT. The V and J genes are TRBV5-1 and TRBJ2-2, with 11 bases fitting TRBD2. CDR1 is SGHRS and CDR2 is YFSETQ in the germline V gene. This CDR3 comprises 16 residues. The junction had 8 bases not matched to a gene; V was cut back by 4 bases and J by 6 bases.

The rearrangement uses TRBV27 and TRBJ2-7; 7 bases are shared with TRBD2. Trimming cost V 3 bases and J 3 bases; bases outside gene matches: 5. CDR3 length: 14 residues. CDR1 is MNHEY, CDR2 SMNVEV, per germline (reference sequence). Here the CDR3 DNA reads TGTGCCAGCAGTTTTGGGAGGGACCTCTACGAGCAGTACTTC. The encoded protein is CASSFGRDLYEQYF.

Details on this clone: A read error may account for a junction end that differs from germline. The gene calls are TRBV2 and TRBJ2-3; D is perhaps TRBD2 (5 bases). The germline V gene encodes CDR1 SNHLY and CDR2 FYNNEI. This CDR3 is 14 amino acids long. The CDR3 loop is CASRERASTDTQYF. The CDR3 coding sequence is TGTGCCAGCCGTGAGAGGGCTAGCACAGATACGCAGTATTTT.

This clone was found once. The chain uses TRBV2 and TRBJ2-7; D might be TRBD1 (5 bases). V lost 6 bases and J lost 2, with 5 bases in between. Germline-derived CDR1 and CDR2 are SNHLY and FYNNEI. The CDR3 runs 11 residues. For the CDR3, the DNA is TGTGCCAGCAGGGGGCCCTACGAGCAGTACTTC. Its protein product is CASRGPYEQYF.

The chain recombines TRBV19 with TRBJ2-7; the match to TRBD2 covers 7 bases. CDR1 LNHDA and CDR2 SQIVND come from the germline V gene (reference sequence). Trimming took 4 bases from V and 9 from J; bases not matched to a gene: 12. There are 14 residues in the CDR3. The CDR3 loop is CASSSEGGRGRQYF. DNA of the CDR3: TGTGCCAGTAGTAGTGAAGGCGGGAGAGGGAGGCAGTACTTC. Together with reference TRBV19 and TRBJ2-7, the CDR3 gives the full variable domain: DGGITQSPKYLFRKEGQNVTLSCEQNLNHDAMYWYRQDPGQGLRLIYYSQIVNDFQKGDIAEGYSVSREKKESFPLTVTSAQKNPTAFYLCASSSEGGRGRQYFGPGTRLTVT.

The chain couples TRBV19 to TRBJ2-7; 7 bases line up with TRBD2. Germline lookup yields CDR1 LNHDA and CDR2 SQIVND (reference sequence). The CDR3 runs to 16 residues. V was clipped by 3 bases and J by 3 bases; unmatched bases: 11. The DNA of the CDR3 is TGTGCCAGTAGTATTGTAGCGGCTAGCGGATACTACGAGCAGTACTTC. It translates to CASSIVAASGYYEQYF.

This chain joins TRBV19 and TRBJ2-7, with 8 bases fitting TRBD1. With V trimmed by 4 bases and J by 5 bases, 10 bases remained unmatched. The CDR3 totals 15 residues. Germline V lookup: CDR1 LNHDA, CDR2 SQIVND (reference sequence). The CDR3 loop reads CASSTPHRGTNEQYF. The CDR3, as DNA: TGTGCCAGTAGTACTCCCCACAGGGGGACGAACGAGCAGTACTTC. Supplemented by reference TRBV19 and TRBJ2-7, the full variable domain reads DGGITQSPKYLFRKEGQNVTLSCEQNLNHDAMYWYRQDPGQGLRLIYYSQIVNDFQKGDIAEGYSVSREKKESFPLTVTSAQKNPTAFYLCASSTPHRGTNEQYFGPGTRLTVT.

The genes are TRBV7-2 and TRBJ2-2, with D possibly being TRBD1 (5 bases). Germline V lookup: CDR1 SGHTA, CDR2 FQGNSA. V lost 3 bases, J lost 5 bases, and 7 bases lay in between. CDR3 length: 13 residues. CDR3 loop: CASSFTGTGELFF. The CDR3 DNA reads TGTGCCAGCAGCTTTACAGGAACCGGGGAGCTGTTTTTT.

J is TRBJ2-7 and V is TRBV4-1; 11 bases are a match to TRBD2. Germline V gene lookup returns CDR1 MGHRA and CDR2 YSYEKL. V shed 4 bases, J shed 3 bases, and the junction held 8 bases outside the gene matches. CDR3 length: 16 amino acids. The DNA for the CDR3 is TGCGCCAGCAGCCCAATACGACTAGCGGGGTTCTACGAGCAGTACTTC. This encodes CASSPIRLAGFYEQYF.

The V gene is TRBV7-8, the J gene TRBJ2-7; D ambiguous. CDR1 is SGHVS and CDR2 is FQNEAQ in the germline V gene. The CDR3 totals 14 residues. V dropped 6 bases and J dropped 0 bases, with 12 bases sitting between them. CDR3 sequence reads: CASRPKPPSYEQYF. The CDR3 nucleotides are TGTGCCAGCAGACCCAAGCCCCCCTCCTACGAGCAGTACTTC. Full variable domain (remainder filled in from reference TRBV7-8 and TRBJ2-7): GAGVSQSPRYKVAKRGQDVALRCDPISGHVSLFWYQQALGQGPEFLTYFQNEAQLDKSGLPSDRFFAERPEGSVSTLKIQRTQQEDSAVYLCASRPKPPSYEQYFGPGTRLTVT.

The table lists this clone with a few counts. The V call is TRBV4-3, the J call TRBJ1-5; TRBD1 might be the D (5 bases). The V end lost 2 bases, the J end lost 15 bases, and 20 bases lay between the germline ends. The CDR3 length is 14 residues. The V gene's germline CDR1 is LGHNA and CDR2 YSLEER. CDR3 residues: CASSQTLGAISPHF. The CDR3 nucleotides are TGCGCCAGCAGCCAAACTCTTGGGGCCATAAGTCCGCATTTT.

The chain uses TRBV11-2 and TRBJ2-7, with D tentatively TRBD1 (7 bases). The germline V gene encodes CDR1 SGHAT and CDR2 FQNNGV. V lost 5 bases and J lost 0, with 20 bases in between. The CDR3 is 17 residues long. This CDR3 is CASSPPRQGGTSYEQYF. CDR3 coding DNA: TGTGCCAGCAGCCCGCCCCGACAGGGAGGTACCTCCTACGAGCAGTACTTC.

This sequence joins TRBV28 and TRBJ2-4; 11 positions agree with TRBD2. The ends lost 11 bases at V and 1 base at J; junction bases unmatched: 10. Germline V lookup: CDR1 MDHEN, CDR2 SYDVKM. This CDR3 has 16 residues. Here the CDR3 DNA reads TGTGCCGTCGGGACTAGCGGTTATCCGGCCAAAAACATTCAGTACTTC. Protein: CAVGTSGYPAKNIQYF.

The chain's CDR3 is CASTKRGPANIQYF. For the CDR3, the DNA is TGTGCCAGCACCAAAAGAGGTCCAGCCAACATTCAGTACTTC. The genes are TRBV6-5 and TRBJ2-4; D remains ambiguous. The CDR3 is 14 residues long. Deletions cut 7 bases from V and 7 bases from J, with 17 bases between. Germline CDR1 is MNHEY and CDR2 is SVGAGI.

This rearrangement joins TRBV6-5 to TRBJ2-7, with 10 bases identical to TRBD1. The CDR3 has 14 residues. Losses at the gene ends were 6 bases for V and 6 bases for J; bases not matched to a gene: 8. Germline V CDR1 and CDR2: MNHEY, SVGAGI. The CDR3 protein is CASSRPGTGVEQYF. The CDR3 DNA follows: TGTGCCAGCAGCCGTCCCGGGACAGGGGTCGAGCAGTACTTC.

A few counts support this clone. V usage is TRBV19 and J usage is TRBJ1-5; D uncertain. This CDR3 has 16 amino acids. The V and J ends lost 7 bases and 0 bases respectively, with 16 bases between them. Germline V gives CDR1 LNHDA, CDR2 SQIVND (reference sequence). CDR3 DNA sequence: TGTGCCAGTACCAGGCAGGTCGGAGGTAGCAATCAGCCCCAGCATTTT. This gives the protein CASTRQVGGSNQPQHF.

The chain uses TRBV28 and TRBJ1-2, with 9 nucleotides matching TRBD1. CDR1 is MDHEN, CDR2 SYDVKM, per germline. This CDR3 has 15 residues. Trimming took 4 bases from V and 5 from J; bases not matched to a gene: 8. The CDR3 sequence is CASSSVRDREYGYTF. Written as DNA, the CDR3 is TGTGCCAGCAGTTCCGTTAGGGACAGGGAGTATGGCTACACCTTC.

The chain joins TRBV9 to TRBJ2-6, with no clear D. Deletions cut 2 bases from V and 1 base from J, with 7 bases between. Germline CDR1 is SGDLS and CDR2 is YYNGEE. CDR3 length: 15 amino acids. The CDR3 spells CASSVPGSGANVLTF. CDR3 nucleotide sequence: TGTGCCAGCAGCGTGCCCGGGTCTGGGGCCAACGTCCTGACTTTC.

This clone occurred a few times. The V gene is TRBV11-3, the J gene TRBJ2-3; a possible D gene is TRBD1 (5 bases). From germline, CDR1 is SGHNT and CDR2 YENEEA. Between the trimmed V and J ends, which lost 5 bases and 6 bases, there was a span of 15 bases. The CDR3 has 14 residues. CDR3 sequence (DNA): TGTGCCAGCAGCCAGGAGTGGGGCCACGATACGCAGTATTTT. Encoded protein: CASSQEWGHDTQYF.

The chain has TRBV5-1 and TRBJ2-1, with 9 bases identical to TRBD2. The germline CDR1 and CDR2 sequences are SGHRS and YFSETQ. The V gene end was trimmed by 1 base and the J gene end by 0 bases; junction bases not matched to a gene: 5. The CDR3 totals 17 residues. The CDR3 reads CASSLLPSGTSYNEQFF. The DNA of the CDR3 is TGCGCCAGCAGCTTGTTGCCTAGCGGGACCTCCTACAATGAGCAGTTCTTC.

This clone was seen more than once but under ten times. The V and J genes are TRBV6-5 and TRBJ2-1, with 12 positions matching TRBD2. V lost 7 bases and J lost 7; bases outside the gene matches: 5. CDR3 length: 14 residues. Per germline, CDR1 MNHEY and CDR2 SVGAGI. This CDR3 is CASTTSGRSNEQFF. In DNA, the CDR3 is TGTGCCAGCACAACTAGCGGGAGGTCGAATGAGCAGTTCTTC.

This chain connects TRBV30 to TRBJ1-4, with D perhaps TRBD1 (5 bases). CDR1 is GTSNPN, CDR2 SVGIG, per germline (reference sequence). V was trimmed by 8 bases and J by 1 base, leaving 14 bases between them. CDR3 length equals 14 residues. CDR3 bases: TGTGCCGCTGGGGGAGGTATAACTAATGAAAAACTGTTTTTT. Protein: CAAGGGITNEKLFF. Supplemented by reference TRBV30 and TRBJ1-4, the full variable domain reads SQTIHQWPATLVQPVGSPLSLECTVEGTSNPNLYWYRQAAGRGLQLLFYSVGIGQISSEVPQNLSASRPQDRQFILSSKKLLLSDSGFYLCAAGGGITNEKLFFGSGTQLSVL.